The 19 T cell receptor beta chains listed next were all sequenced from one sample in a study of blood T cell repertoires in COVID-19. Assay: immunoSEQ multiplex PCR; the TCRdb copy retains only in-frame clones and omits some. The table records 200,000 to 250,000 clones, around 88% of them present only once. Sequences were obtained from PBMCs or T cells enriched from blood (not recorded which). The receptors derive from a woman aged 45-59 years who had recovered from COVID-19.

The chain recombines TRBV11-3 with TRBJ1-1, with 7 positions matching TRBD1. From germline, CDR1 is SGHNT and CDR2 YENEEA. This CDR3 has 17 residues. V was pared by 5 bases and J by 4 bases, with 16 bases of the junction left unmatched. CDR3 bases: TGTGCCAGCAGCCTGTGGGTATTACGAGACAGGGCCACTGAAGCTTTCTTT. It yields the protein CASSLWVLRDRATEAFF. Using reference TRBV11-3 and TRBJ1-1 for the parts outside the CDR3, the full variable domain is EAGVVQSPRYKIIEKKQPVAFWCNPISGHNTLYWYLQNLGQGPELLIRYENEEAVDDSQLPKDRFSAERLKGVDSTLKIQPAELGDSAVYLCASSLWVLRDRATEAFFGQGTRLTVV.

V usage is TRBV7-2 and J usage is TRBJ2-1; TRBD2 aligns across 14 bases. The CDR3 is 18 residues long. In germline, CDR1 is SGHTA, CDR2 FQGNSA. Trimming removed 2 bases from V and 7 bases from J; junction bases left unmatched: 10. CDR3 coding DNA: TGTGCCAGCAGCTTAAGGTACTCAGGGACTAGCGGGAGTAATGAGCAGTTCTTC. Protein: CASSLRYSGTSGSNEQFF.

The gene calls are TRBV19 and TRBJ1-1; the match to TRBD1 covers 7 bases. Germline V lookup: CDR1 LNHDA, CDR2 SQIVND (reference sequence). CDR3 length: 16 residues. Trimming took 5 bases from V and 4 from J; bases not matched to a gene: 13. CDR3 residues: CASSPGTASEGTEAFF. The CDR3 region has the DNA TGTGCCAGTAGTCCCGGGACAGCCAGCGAGGGCACTGAAGCTTTCTTT. Full variable domain (rest looked up from reference TRBV19 and TRBJ1-1): DGGITQSPKYLFRKEGQNVTLSCEQNLNHDAMYWYRQDPGQGLRLIYYSQIVNDFQKGDIAEGYSVSREKKESFPLTVTSAQKNPTAFYLCASSPGTASEGTEAFFGQGTRLTVV.

The V call is TRBV5-1, the J call TRBJ2-1, with 9 bases fitting TRBD1. The CDR3 contains 15 residues. Germline CDR1 reads SGHRS; CDR2 reads YFSETQ. The trim removed 5 bases at V and 7 bases at J, leaving 10 bases unmatched. The CDR3 region is CASRGRGQGVNEQFF. The CDR3 DNA follows: TGCGCCAGCAGGGGCCGGGGACAGGGTGTTAATGAGCAGTTCTTC.

The chain recombines TRBV12-3 or TRBV12-4 with TRBJ2-1, with 7 bases fitting TRBD2. V dropped 5 bases and J dropped 11; count of bases not matched to a gene: 9. The CDR3 has 13 residues. CDR3 protein: CASSRSGENKQFF. For the CDR3, the DNA is TGTGCCAGCAGTCGAAGCGGGGAGAACAAGCAGTTCTTC.

J is TRBJ2-2 and V is TRBV15, with TRBD2 identical over 7 bases. Germline V gene sequence: CDR1 LNHNV, CDR2 YYDKDF (reference sequence). V lost 4 bases, J lost 7 bases, and 6 bases stayed unmatched. This CDR3 is 14 amino acids long. The DNA for the CDR3 is TGTGCCACCAGCAACCGGGGGGACGGCGGGGAGCTGTTTTTT. Residues: CATSNRGDGGELFF.

This rearrangement joins TRBV6-5 to TRBJ1-3; no reliable D call. Germline lookup yields CDR1 MNHEY and CDR2 SVGAGI. This CDR3 has 15 residues. Trimming shortened V by 6 bases and J by 1 base, and 13 bases separated the two germline ends. The CDR3 region is CASRPDGGSGNTIYF. The CDR3 coding sequence is TGTGCCAGCAGACCCGACGGCGGGTCTGGAAACACCATATATTTT.

This sequence joins TRBV12-5 and TRBJ2-3; 13 bases line up with TRBD2. V dropped 6 bases and J dropped 0; count of bases not matched to a gene: 3. CDR1 and CDR2 (germline): LGHNT, FRNRAP. The CDR3 covers 16 residues. CDR3 sequence (DNA): TGTGCTAGTGGCCCGGGACTAGCGGGAAGCACAGATACGCAGTATTTT. Translated: CASGPGLAGSTDTQYF. The variable domain in full, completed from reference TRBV12-5 and TRBJ2-3, reads DARVTQTPRHKVTEMGQEVTMRCQPILGHNTVFWYRQTMMQGLELLAYFRNRAPLDDSGMPKDRFSAEMPDATLATLKIQPSEPRDSAVYFCASGPGLAGSTDTQYFGPGTRLTVL.

CDR3 sequence reads: CAWAQGSNQPQHF. CDR3 sequence (DNA): TGTGCCTGGGCACAGGGGAGCAATCAGCCCCAGCATTTT. V and J are TRBV30 and TRBJ1-5; 7 bases match TRBD1. The J segment lost 1 base and the V segment lost 5 bases, leaving 2 bases of the junction unmatched. Per the germline V gene, CDR1 is GTSNPN and CDR2 is SVGIG (reference sequence). The CDR3 loop spans 13 amino acids. Based on the CDR3 plus reference TRBV30 and TRBJ1-5, the full variable domain is SQTIHQWPATLVQPVGSPLSLECTVEGTSNPNLYWYRQAAGRGLQLLFYSVGIGQISSEVPQNLSASRPQDRQFILSSKKLLLSDSGFYLCAWAQGSNQPQHFGDGTRLSIL.

The chain is built from TRBV5-1 and TRBJ2-5; maybe TRBD2 (6 bases). The CDR3 is 14 amino acids. Trimming took 4 bases from V and 3 from J, leaving 13 bases between them. CDR1 and CDR2 from the germline V gene are SGHRS and YFSETQ. CDR3: CASSPGEPEETQYF. In nucleotides, the CDR3 is TGCGCCAGCAGCCCGGGAGAGCCGGAAGAGACCCAGTACTTC.

This chain links TRBV23-1 with TRBJ1-1, with D possibly TRBD1 on 5 matching bases. TRBV23-1 is an ORF, with its function uncertain. This CDR3 is 18 amino acids long. The V gene lost 0 bases and the J gene lost 5 bases, with 22 bases spanning the gap. DNA for the CDR3: TGCGCCAGCAGTCAATCTGGTGGGGAGGGGTCAAGTTGGACTGAAGCTTTCTTT. This codes for CASSQSGGEGSSWTEAFF.

The chain uses TRBV5-4 and TRBJ1-2; a weak D match, TRBD1 (6 bases). Between the trimmed V and J ends, which lost 4 bases and 3 bases, there was a span of 16 bases. Germline V gene sequence: CDR1 SGHNT, CDR2 YYREEE (reference sequence). The CDR3 extends over 15 amino acids. The CDR3 DNA reads as TGTGCCAGCAGCGAGGGGGTACAGGGTGACTATGGCTACACCTTC. This codes for CASSEGVQGDYGYTF.

This clone was recorded at least ten times. V is TRBV5-1 and J is TRBJ2-7; 8 bases map to TRBD2. V was pared by 2 bases and J by 2 bases, with 6 bases of the junction left unmatched. Germline assignment: CDR1 SGHRS and CDR2 YFSETQ. The CDR3 spans 15 residues. CDR3 DNA: TGCGCCAGCAGCTTATATAGCGGGGAAGCCTACGAGCAGTACTTC. This gives the protein CASSLYSGEAYEQYF.

The chain is built from TRBV4-1 and TRBJ1-1; a weak D match, TRBD1 (6 bases). V lost 5 bases to trimming and J lost 3 bases, with 10 bases between them. Germline values: CDR1 MGHRA, CDR2 YSYEKL. CDR3 length: 13 amino acids. CDR3 sequence (DNA): TGCGCCAGCAGCAAAAACAGGGACACTGAAGCTTTCTTT. Protein: CASSKNRDTEAFF.

The V call is TRBV9, the J call TRBJ1-6; D may be TRBD1 (5 bases). From germline, CDR1 is SGDLS and CDR2 YYNGEE. The CDR3 spans 14 residues. V gave up 6 bases and J gave up 10 bases, with 17 bases separating them. The CDR3 reads CASTKGRGGSPLHF. The CDR3 nucleotides read TGTGCCAGCACCAAGGGGAGGGGTGGGTCACCCCTCCACTTT.

The chain is built from TRBV5-1 and TRBJ2-2, with D tentatively TRBD2 (5 bases). The CDR3 covers 15 residues. Germline lookup yields CDR1 SGHRS and CDR2 YFSETQ. Trimming removed 1 base at V and 6 bases at J, with 13 bases between. The CDR3 loop reads CASSLMGVTAGELFF. Here the CDR3 DNA reads TGCGCCAGCAGCTTGATGGGAGTTACGGCCGGGGAGCTGTTTTTT. Full variable domain (outside the CDR3, taken from reference TRBV5-1 and TRBJ2-2): KAGVTQTPRYLIKTRGQQVTLSCSPISGHRSVSWYQQTPGQGLQFLFEYFSETQRNKGNFPGRFSGRQFSNSRSEMNVSTLELGDSALYLCASSLMGVTAGELFFGEGSRLTVL.

The chain employs TRBV12-3 or TRBV12-4 and TRBJ2-3; D gene unclear. CDR3 length: 13 amino acids. Trimming cost V 0 bases and J 4 bases, with 5 bases left between them. DNA of the CDR3: TGTGCCAGCAGTTTAGCCGGGTCAGATACGCAGTATTTT. Translated, it gives CASSLAGSDTQYF.

V usage is TRBV15 and J usage is TRBJ1-3; D is unresolved. CDR3 length equals 17 residues. V was shortened by 0 bases and J by 1 base, with 13 bases between the two germline ends. Germline V CDR1 and CDR2: LNHNV, YYDKDF (reference sequence). The CDR3 sequence: CATSRDGLGLSGNTIYF. The CDR3 DNA sequence: TGTGCCACCAGCAGAGATGGGCTTGGGTTGTCTGGAAACACCATATATTTT.

This CDR3 is CASSPGTARGEPQHF. CDR3 nucleotide sequence: TGTGCCAGCAGCCCCGGGACAGCGAGAGGGGAGCCCCAGCATTTT. The V and J genes are TRBV7-9 and TRBJ1-5; 7 nucleotides match TRBD1. Germline-derived CDR1 and CDR2 are SEHNR and FQNEAQ (reference sequence). The CDR3 extends over 15 amino acids. With 5 bases clipped from V and 8 bases from J, the junction kept 12 bases outside the gene matches. The full variable domain, with the rest looked up from reference TRBV7-9 and TRBJ1-5, is DTGVSQNPRHKITKRGQNVTFRCDPISEHNRLYWYRQTLGQGPEFLTYFQNEAQLEKSRLLSDRFSAERPKGSFSTLEIQRTEQGDSAMYLCASSPGTARGEPQHFGDGTRLSIL.